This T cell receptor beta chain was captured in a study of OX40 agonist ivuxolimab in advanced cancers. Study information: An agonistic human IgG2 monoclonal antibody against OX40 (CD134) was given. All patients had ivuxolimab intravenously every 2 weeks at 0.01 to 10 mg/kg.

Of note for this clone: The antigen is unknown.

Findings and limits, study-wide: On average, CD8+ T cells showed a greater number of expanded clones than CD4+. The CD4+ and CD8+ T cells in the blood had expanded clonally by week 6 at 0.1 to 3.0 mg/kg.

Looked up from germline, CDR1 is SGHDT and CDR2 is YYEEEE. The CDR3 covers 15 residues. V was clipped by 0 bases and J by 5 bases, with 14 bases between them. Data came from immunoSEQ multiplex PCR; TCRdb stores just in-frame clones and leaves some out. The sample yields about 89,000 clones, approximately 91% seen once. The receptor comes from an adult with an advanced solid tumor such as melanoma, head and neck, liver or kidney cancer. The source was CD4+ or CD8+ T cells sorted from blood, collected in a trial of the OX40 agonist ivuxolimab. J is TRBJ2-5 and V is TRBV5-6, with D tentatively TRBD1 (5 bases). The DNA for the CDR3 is TGTGCCAGCAGCTTGGAGGCAGGGCAACGGGAGACCCAGTACTTC. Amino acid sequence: CASSLEAGQRETQYF. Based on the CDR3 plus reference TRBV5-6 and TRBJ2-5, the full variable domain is DAGVTQSPTHLIKTRGQQVTLRCSPKSGHDTVSWYQQALGQGPQFIFQYYEEEERQRGNFPDRFSGHQFPNYSSELNVNALLLGDSALYLCASSLEAGQRETQYFGPGTRLLVL.